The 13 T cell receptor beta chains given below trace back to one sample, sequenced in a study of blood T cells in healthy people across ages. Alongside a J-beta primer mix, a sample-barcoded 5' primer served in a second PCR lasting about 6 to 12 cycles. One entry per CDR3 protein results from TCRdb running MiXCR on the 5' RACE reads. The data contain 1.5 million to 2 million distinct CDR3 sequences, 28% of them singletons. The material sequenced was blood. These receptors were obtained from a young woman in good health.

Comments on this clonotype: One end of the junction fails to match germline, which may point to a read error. The CDR3 DNA is TGTGCCGGCAGCTTAGCGCCGCGGAACCAAGAGACCCAGTACTTC. Encoded protein: CAGSLAPRNQETQYF. The chain has TRBV7-2 and TRBJ2-5, with D possibly matching TRBD2 (5 bases). CDR3 length: 15 amino acids. Germline values: CDR1 SGHTA, CDR2 FQGNSA.

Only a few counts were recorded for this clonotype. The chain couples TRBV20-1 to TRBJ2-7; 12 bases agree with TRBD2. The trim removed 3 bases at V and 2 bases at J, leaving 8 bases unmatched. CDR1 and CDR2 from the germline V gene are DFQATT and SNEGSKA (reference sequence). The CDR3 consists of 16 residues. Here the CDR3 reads CSARSSGRVLTYEQYF. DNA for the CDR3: TGCAGTGCTAGGTCTAGCGGGAGGGTCCTTACCTACGAGCAGTACTTC.

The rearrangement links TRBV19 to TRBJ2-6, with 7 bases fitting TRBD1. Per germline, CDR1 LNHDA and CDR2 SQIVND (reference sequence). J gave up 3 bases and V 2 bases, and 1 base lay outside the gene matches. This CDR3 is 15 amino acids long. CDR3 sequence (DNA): TGTGCCAGTAGTATAACAGGGGTTGGGGCCAACGTCCTGACTTTC. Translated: CASSITGVGANVLTF.

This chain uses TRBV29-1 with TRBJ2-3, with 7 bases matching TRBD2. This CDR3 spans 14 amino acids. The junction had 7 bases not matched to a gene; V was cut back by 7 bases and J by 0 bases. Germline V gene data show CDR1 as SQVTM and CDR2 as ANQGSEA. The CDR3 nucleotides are TGCAGCGCACAAGCGGGGACTAGCACAGATACGCAGTATTTT. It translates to CSAQAGTSTDTQYF.

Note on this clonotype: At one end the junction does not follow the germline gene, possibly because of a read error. The CDR3 reads CSAGNNNMNTETFF. CDR3 DNA sequence: TGCAGCGCTGGGAACAACAATATGAACACTGAAACTTTCTTT. The rearrangement joins TRBV29-1 to TRBJ1-1; D ambiguous. The CDR3 loop spans 14 amino acids. Looked up from germline, CDR1 is SQVTM and CDR2 is ANQGSEA.

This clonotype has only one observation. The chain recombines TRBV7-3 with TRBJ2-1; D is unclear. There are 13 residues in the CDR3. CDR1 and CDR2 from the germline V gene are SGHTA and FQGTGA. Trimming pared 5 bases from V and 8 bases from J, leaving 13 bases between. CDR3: CASSPNVGYEQFF. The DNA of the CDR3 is TGTGCCAGCAGCCCAAATGTAGGATATGAGCAGTTCTTC.

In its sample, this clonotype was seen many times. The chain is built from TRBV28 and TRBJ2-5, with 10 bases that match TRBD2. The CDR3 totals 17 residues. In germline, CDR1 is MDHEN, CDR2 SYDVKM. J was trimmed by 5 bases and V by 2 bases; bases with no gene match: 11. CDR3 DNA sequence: TGTGCCAGCAGTTTACGCGGCAGCGGGAGGGCCGGGGAGACCCAGTACTTC. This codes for CASSLRGSGRAGETQYF.

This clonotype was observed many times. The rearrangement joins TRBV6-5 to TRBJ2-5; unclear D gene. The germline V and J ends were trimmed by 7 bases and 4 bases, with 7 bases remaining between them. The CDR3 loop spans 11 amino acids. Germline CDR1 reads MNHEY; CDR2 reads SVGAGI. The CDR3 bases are TGTGCCAGCACCCTCGGAGAGACCCAGTACTTC. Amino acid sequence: CASTLGETQYF.

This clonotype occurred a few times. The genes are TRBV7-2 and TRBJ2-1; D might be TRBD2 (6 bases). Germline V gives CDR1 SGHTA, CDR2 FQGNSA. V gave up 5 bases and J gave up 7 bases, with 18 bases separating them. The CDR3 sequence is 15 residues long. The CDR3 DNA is TGTGCCAGCAGCCCCTATAGCGGAAGGGGAAATGAGCAGTTCTTC. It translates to CASSPYSGRGNEQFF.

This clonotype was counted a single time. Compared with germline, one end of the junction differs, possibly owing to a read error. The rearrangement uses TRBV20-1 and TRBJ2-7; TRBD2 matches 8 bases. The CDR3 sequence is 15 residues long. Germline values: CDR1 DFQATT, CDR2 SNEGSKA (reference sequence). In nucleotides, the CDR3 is TGCAGTGCTGGAGATGGGGAGCGGGGGACTTACGAGCAGTACTTC. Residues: CSAGDGERGTYEQYF.

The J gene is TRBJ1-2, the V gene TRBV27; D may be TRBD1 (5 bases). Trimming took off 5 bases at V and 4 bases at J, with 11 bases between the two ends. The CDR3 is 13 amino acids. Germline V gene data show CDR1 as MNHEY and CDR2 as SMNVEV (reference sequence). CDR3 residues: CASSDLGTYGYTF. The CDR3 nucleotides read TGTGCCAGCAGTGATCTGGGGACCTATGGCTACACCTTC.

DNA of the CDR3: TGTGCCAGCACCGTGGGCGGGCTCCAGCCTACCTACGAGCAGTACTTC. Protein: CASTVGGLQPTYEQYF. J is TRBJ2-4 and V is TRBV28; D is perhaps TRBD2 (5 bases). The J call may be faulty, since TRBJ2-7 better matches the DNA end. CDR3 length: 16 amino acids. The V gene's germline CDR1 is MDHEN and CDR2 SYDVKM.

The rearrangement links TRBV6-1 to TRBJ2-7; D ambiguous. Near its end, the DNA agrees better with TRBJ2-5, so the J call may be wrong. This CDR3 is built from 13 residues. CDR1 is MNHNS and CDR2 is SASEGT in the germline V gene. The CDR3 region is CASSEVDAWTQYF. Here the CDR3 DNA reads TGTGCCAGCAGTGAGGTTGACGCTTGGACCCAGTACTTC.